A single sample gave rise to the 18 T cell receptor beta chains below, sequenced in a study of cytomegalovirus exposure and HLA in healthy donors. PCR primers comprised 60 Vbeta and 13 Jbeta primers. Profiled with immunoSEQ multiplex PCR; TCRdb holds only in-frame clones, not every one. The sample yields more than 110,000 clones, about 76% seen once. The sequencing sample was made of PBMCs. The source of these receptors is a male donor in good health and CMV-seronegative.

J is TRBJ2-1 and V is TRBV2; 9 positions agree with TRBD1. This CDR3 is 14 amino acids long. Trimming removed 5 bases from V and 4 bases from J; junction bases left unmatched: 3. CDR1 SNHLY and CDR2 FYNNEI come from the germline V gene. For the CDR3, the DNA is TGTGCCAGCAGTAAGGACAGGGGTTACAATGAGCAGTTCTTC. Encoded protein: CASSKDRGYNEQFF.

V and J are TRBV5-4 and TRBJ1-5; D perhaps matches TRBD1 (6 bases). The V end lost 2 bases, the J end lost 1 base, and 7 bases lay between the germline ends. This CDR3 comprises 14 residues. Germline values: CDR1 SGHNT, CDR2 YYREEE (reference sequence). CDR3 protein: CASSFGGSNQPQHF. The CDR3 region has the DNA TGTGCCAGCAGCTTTGGGGGCAGCAATCAGCCCCAGCATTTT.

V gene TRBV21-1 combines with J gene TRBJ2-7; the D call in the table, TRBD1, was not verified against the DNA. TRBV21-1 is assigned pseudogene status. CDR3 length: 15 residues. CDR3 region: CARSSEGQGWTEQYF. The CDR3 nucleotides read TGTGCCAGGTCGTCCGAGGGACAGGGGTGGACCGAGCAGTACTTC.

The chain links TRBV7-6 to TRBJ1-6; 8 bases line up with TRBD1. Looked up from germline, CDR1 is SGHVS and CDR2 is FNYEAQ. The CDR3 sequence is 16 residues long. Germline trimming cut 1 base from V and 7 bases from J; bases unmatched to any gene: 6. CDR3 bases: TGTGCCAGCAGCTTAGGGAACAGGGGGGCGAATTCACCCCTCCACTTT. As protein: CASSLGNRGANSPLHF. The whole variable domain, filled in from reference TRBV7-6 and TRBJ1-6, reads GAGVSQSPRYKVTKRGQDVALRCDPISGHVSLYWYRQALGQGPEFLTYFNYEAQQDKSGLPNDRFSAERPEGSISTLTIQRTEQRDSAMYRCASSLGNRGANSPLHFGNGTRLTVT.

The V and J genes are TRBV27 and TRBJ2-7, with TRBD1 identical over 7 bases. Losses at the gene ends were 4 bases for V and 0 bases for J; bases not matched to a gene: 3. The CDR3 is made up of 14 amino acids. Germline lookup yields CDR1 MNHEY and CDR2 SMNVEV (reference sequence). The CDR3 DNA follows: TGTGCCAGCAGTTCGGGACAGAGCTCCTACGAGCAGTACTTC. It translates to CASSSGQSSYEQYF.

J is TRBJ2-7 and V is TRBV11-2, with D perhaps TRBD1 (6 bases). Germline V gene data show CDR1 as SGHAT and CDR2 as FQNNGV. The CDR3 length is 15 residues. V lost 0 bases and J lost 12, with 21 bases in between. The CDR3 nucleotides read TGTGCCAGCAGCTTAGAAGTGGGCAGGGGCCGCAGTGGGTACTTC. This codes for CASSLEVGRGRSGYF.

The chain carries TRBV19 and TRBJ2-4, with a tentative D call TRBD2 (5 bases). The germline CDR1 and CDR2 sequences are LNHDA and SQIVND (reference sequence). The germline V and J ends were trimmed by 3 bases and 7 bases, with 10 bases remaining between them. The CDR3 is 13 residues long. This CDR3 reads CASSIGKRNIQYF. As DNA, the CDR3 is TGTGCCAGTAGTATCGGGAAAAGGAACATTCAGTACTTC.

The rearrangement joins TRBV6-1 to TRBJ2-5; 7 nucleotides line up with TRBD1. The J segment lost 2 bases and the V segment lost 6 bases, leaving 6 bases of the junction unmatched. The CDR3 is made up of 14 amino acids. CDR1 is MNHNS, CDR2 SASEGT, per germline. This chain's CDR3 is CASRLGTVQETQYF. The CDR3 region has the DNA TGTGCCAGCAGACTAGGGACAGTTCAAGAGACCCAGTACTTC.

The chain couples TRBV2 to TRBJ1-3; no firm D call. This CDR3 comprises 14 residues. The V end was cut by 7 bases, the J end by 3 bases, with 13 bases between. Germline CDR1 reads SNHLY; CDR2 reads FYNNEI. The CDR3 DNA follows: TGTGCCAGCACTATCCGGGGTCTTGGAAACACCATATATTTT. Translated: CASTIRGLGNTIYF.

The chain joins TRBV12-5 to TRBJ1-5; no firm D call. Germline CDR1 reads LGHNT; CDR2 reads FRNRAP. CDR3 size: 14 residues. V was pared by 6 bases and J by 0 bases, with 9 bases between. CDR3 sequence (DNA): TGTGCTAGTGGGCAGCGGATTAGCAATCAGCCCCAGCATTTT. Translating it yields CASGQRISNQPQHF.

This chain links TRBV10-3 with TRBJ1-1; D is unresolved. V shed 3 bases and J shed 1 base, with 6 bases lying between them. The CDR3 runs to 13 residues. Germline-derived CDR1 and CDR2 are ENHRY and SYGVKD. This chain's CDR3 is CAISDYRNTEAFF. CDR3 coding DNA: TGTGCCATCAGTGACTACAGGAACACTGAAGCTTTCTTT.

In its sample, this clone was seen a few times. The CDR3 coding sequence is TGTGCCAGCATCAATGGGTCGGAGACCTATGGCTACACCTTC. Its translation: CASINGSETYGYTF. The chain joins TRBV5-4 to TRBJ1-2; the D is unclear. From germline, CDR1 is SGHNT and CDR2 YYREEE (reference sequence). The V and J ends lost 6 bases and 4 bases respectively, with 16 bases between them. The CDR3 contains 14 residues.

The chain combines TRBV7-9 with TRBJ1-1; D is unclear. The length of the CDR3 is 11 residues. Germline V gene lookup returns CDR1 SEHNR and CDR2 FQNEAQ (reference sequence). The V end was cut by 3 bases, the J end by 6 bases, with 5 bases between. CDR3: CASSFQAEAFF. Here the CDR3 DNA reads TGTGCCAGCAGCTTTCAGGCTGAAGCTTTCTTT.

Only a few counts were recorded for this clone. The rearrangement joins TRBV7-6 to TRBJ2-5, with 9 positions matching TRBD1. The germline gives CDR1 SGHVS, CDR2 FNYEAQ. The V segment lost 5 bases and the J segment 1 base; nucleotides outside the gene matches: 8. This CDR3 has 16 residues. The CDR3 protein is CASSDRDRDGQETQYF. The CDR3 region has the DNA TGTGCCAGCAGCGACCGGGACAGGGATGGCCAAGAGACCCAGTACTTC.

This clone has only one observation. In the same sample, other DNA sequences code for this CDR3. The chain has TRBV9 and TRBJ2-1, with 7 bases matching TRBD2. The CDR3 is 16 residues long. With V trimmed by 2 bases and J by 1 base, 6 bases remained unmatched. Germline V gene data show CDR1 as SGDLS and CDR2 as YYNGEE. The CDR3 protein is CASSVGGRGSYNEQFF. The CDR3 DNA reads TGTGCCAGCAGCGTGGGCGGGAGAGGGTCCTACAATGAGCAGTTCTTC.

The J gene is TRBJ2-1, the V gene TRBV10-1; 11 nucleotides agree with TRBD1. Germline trimming cut 6 bases from V and 6 bases from J; bases unmatched to any gene: 10. Germline values: CDR1 WNHNN, CDR2 SYGVQD (reference sequence). CDR3 length: 16 residues. The CDR3 DNA is TGCGCCAGCAGCGTGTCCGGGACAGGGGGACTCAATGAGCAGTTCTTC. This codes for CASSVSGTGGLNEQFF.

The chain carries TRBV15 and TRBJ2-1; D gene uncertain. Germline assignment: CDR1 LNHNV and CDR2 YYDKDF (reference sequence). The CDR3 has 13 residues. Between the trimmed V and J ends, which lost 5 bases and 8 bases, there was a span of 13 bases. CDR3 in DNA: TGTGCCACCAGCGCCGCACTAACCTATGAGCAGTTCTTC. Protein: CATSAALTYEQFF.

This clone was seen just once. The chain is built from TRBV7-2 and TRBJ1-5; 7 nucleotides align to TRBD1. The trim removed 4 bases at V and 1 base at J, leaving 4 bases unmatched. The CDR3 is made up of 15 amino acids. Germline V CDR1 and CDR2: SGHTA, FQGNSA. CDR3 sequence reads: CASSSRGFSNQPQHF. For the CDR3, the DNA is TGTGCCAGCAGCTCCAGGGGGTTCAGCAATCAGCCCCAGCATTTT. Full variable domain (outside the CDR3, taken from reference TRBV7-2 and TRBJ1-5): GAGVSQSPSNKVTEKGKDVELRCDPISGHTALYWYRQSLGQGLEFLIYFQGNSAPDKSGLPSDRFSAERTGGSVSTLTIQRTQQEDSAVYLCASSSRGFSNQPQHFGDGTRLSIL.